This T cell receptor (beta chain) emerged from a study of a mutant IDH1 vaccine in newly diagnosed glioma. Turning to the study itself: Earlier treatment was radiotherapy, temozolomide, or both, with most getting both. Week 35 was assigned to visit V12, and week 47 was assigned to visit V13.

Only one count was recorded for this clone. The antigen is not known. Data came from immunoSEQ multiplex PCR; TCRdb stores just in-frame clones and leaves some out. Counted here are around 31,000 clones, approximately 77% occurring once; the ten biggest clones make up just over 15%. Time point: week 35, safety follow-up. Every vaccine dose comprised 300 ug of mutant IDH1 20-mer peptide plus topical imiquimod. New astrocytomas of WHO grade 3 or 4 that were IDH1-mutant and ATRX-lost were found in the donors. The CDR3 runs to 15 residues. Germline CDR1 and CDR2: SGHRS and YFSETQ. With 0 bases removed from V and 6 bases from J, the gap between germline ends came to 13 bases.

This chain connects TRBV5-1 to TRBJ2-4, with D unresolved. The input for sequencing was PBMCs, taken from a glioma patient whose treatment included an IDH1 peptide vaccine. The clonotype comes from a man aged 25 to 40 with glioma. CDR3 amino acids: CASSLVVSGGNIQYF. The DNA for the CDR3 is TGCGCCAGCAGCTTGGTAGTTTCGGGCGGAAACATTCAGTACTTC.